The clone carrying this T cell receptor beta chain showed up just once. V was clipped by 0 bases and J by 2 bases; unmatched bases: 4. CDR3 length equals 16 residues. Germline lookup yields CDR1 SGHRS and CDR2 YFSETQ. The data originate from a study of blood T cell repertoires in COVID-19. Sequenced by immunoSEQ multiplex PCR; TCRdb stores in-frame clones only, minus some. The table records a few hundred thousand clones, 80% to 90% of them present only once. The receptor comes from a woman aged 40 to 50 who had recovered from COVID-19. Sequences were obtained from peripheral blood. This chain uses TRBV5-1 with TRBJ2-1; 8 nucleotides align to TRBD1. This CDR3 reads CASSLAAGGPYNEQFF. The CDR3, as DNA: TGCGCCAGCAGCTTGGCTGCAGGGGGCCCCTACAATGAGCAGTTCTTC.